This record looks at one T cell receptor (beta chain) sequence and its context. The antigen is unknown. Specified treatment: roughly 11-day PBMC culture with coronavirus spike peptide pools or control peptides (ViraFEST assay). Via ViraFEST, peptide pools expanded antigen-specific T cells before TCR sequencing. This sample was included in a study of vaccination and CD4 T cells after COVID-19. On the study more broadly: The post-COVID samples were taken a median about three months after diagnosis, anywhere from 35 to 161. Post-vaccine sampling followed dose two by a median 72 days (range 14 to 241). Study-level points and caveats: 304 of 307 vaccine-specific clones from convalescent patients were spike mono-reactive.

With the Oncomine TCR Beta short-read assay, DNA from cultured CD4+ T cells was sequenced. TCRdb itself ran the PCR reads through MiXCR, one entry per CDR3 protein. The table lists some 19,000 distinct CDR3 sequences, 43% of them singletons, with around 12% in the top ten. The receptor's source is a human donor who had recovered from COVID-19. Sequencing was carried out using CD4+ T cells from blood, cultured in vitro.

CDR3 loop: CASSAVRGYEQYF. DNA of the CDR3: TGTGCCAGCAGCGCCGTAAGAGGGTACGAGCAGTACTTC. The V and J genes are TRBV7-2 and TRBJ2-7; perhaps TRBD2 as D (5 bases). The CDR3 runs 13 residues. V lost 5 bases, J lost 4 bases, and 12 bases lay in between. Germline-derived CDR1 and CDR2 are SGHTA and FQGNSA.